The rows below give T cell receptor beta chains drawn from one sample of a study of T cells in Graves' hyperthyroidism and ophthalmopathy. One entry per CDR3 protein results from TCRdb running MiXCR on the multiplex PCR reads. The data hold fewer than 850,000 distinct CDR3 sequences, with around a sixth observed a single time. Sequencing used blood. The receptors were sampled from a man aged 50 to 59 with Graves' hyperthyroidism. Both conserved end residues are part of each CDR3. The D gene is left open where the match is weak. Expanded clones are given a class, and other clones once, few, many or no size at all.

size,D,J,V,DNA,CDR3
few,TRBD1,TRBJ2-2,TRBV20-1,TGCAGTGCCAAAACAGGGGGCGTCGGGGAGCTGTTTTTT,CSAKTGGVGELFF
many,-,TRBJ1-2,TRBV6-1,TGTGCCAGCAGCTCTAGATCCTCCTATGGCTACACCTTC,CASSSRSSYGYTF
many,TRBD2,TRBJ2-1,TRBV27,TGTGCCAGCAGTCTGCGGACTAGTTATCATGAGCAGTTCTTC,CASSLRTSYHEQFF
many,TRBD1,TRBJ1-2,TRBV2,TGTGCCAGCACCCGGGGACAGGGGGCTGGCGGCTACACCTTC,CASTRGQGAGGYTF
many,TRBD2,TRBJ2-1,TRBV7-8,TGTGCCAGCAGCGTTAGCGGGAGTGGTTACAATGAGCAGTTCTTC,CASSVSGSGYNEQFF
-,TRBD2,TRBJ2-7,TRBV10-3,TGTGCCTCACGATGGGGCGGGAGTACCTACGAGCAGTACTTC,CASRWGGSTYEQYF
few,-,TRBJ2-3,TRBV5-5,TGTGCCAGCAGCCCCCTTGTCGGGAGCACAGATACGCAGTATTTT,CASSPLVGSTDTQYF
-,-,TRBJ2-2,TRBV30,TGTGCCTGGACCGTCGGGAGTAGGACCGCGGAGCTGTTTTTT,CAWTVGSRTAELFF
-,TRBD2,TRBJ2-1,TRBV19,TGTGCCAGTAGTATCCGGGAGGGCAATGAGCAGTTCTTC,CASSIREGNEQFF
few,-,TRBJ2-5,TRBV24-1,TGTGCCACCAGTGATGATAGGACTTCCCGGGAGACCCAGTACTTC,CATSDDRTSRETQYF
-,TRBD2,TRBJ2-7,TRBV30,TGTGCCTGCCCGCTAGCGGGAGGGGGGCACGAGCAGTACTTC,CACPLAGGGHEQYF
few,-,TRBJ2-7,TRBV12-3/TRBV12-4,TGTGCCAGCAGTTTTAACCCCGGATTGGGAAACTACGAGCAGTACTTC,CASSFNPGLGNYEQYF
-,TRBD2,TRBJ2-3,TRBV20-1,TGCAGTGCTAGAGGGGCCAGCGGGGTGGGAGATACGCAGTATTTT,CSARGASGVGDTQYF
-,-,TRBJ2-1,TRBV28,TGTGCCAGCAGTTCCTCCCTAGCGCTTGGCGATGAGCAGTTCTTC,CASSSSLALGDEQFF
many,-,TRBJ2-1,TRBV2,TGTGCCAGCAGTGAGTTAGGCGATGTTCTCAATGAGCAGTTCTTC,CASSELGDVLNEQFF
-,TRBD1,TRBJ2-1,TRBV6-2/TRBV6-3,TGTGCCAGCAGGCGGGACAGGGGGCGAAATGAGCAGTTCTTC,CASRRDRGRNEQFF
many,TRBD1,TRBJ1-1,TRBV6-2/TRBV6-3,TGTGCCAGCAGTCGACAGGGGGTAATCCGAGGCACTGAAGCTTTCTTT,CASSRQGVIRGTEAFF
many,TRBD1,TRBJ1-1,TRBV9,TGTGCCAGCAGCGCAGGGGGCTGGATGGACACTGAAGCTTTCTTT,CASSAGGWMDTEAFF
-,-,TRBJ2-2,TRBV7-6,TGTGCCAGCAGCTCTCTGACCGGGACCGCGAACACCGGGGAGCTGTTTTTT,CASSSLTGTANTGELFF
many,TRBD1,TRBJ2-5,TRBV6-5,TGTGCCAGCAGTTACTCAGGGGGCTGGGCAGAGACCCAGTACTTC,CASSYSGGWAETQYF
few,TRBD2,TRBJ2-3,TRBV27,TGTGCCAGCAGTCCGAAGCGGGAGGGCGGCACAGATACGCAGTATTTT,CASSPKREGGTDTQYF
many,-,TRBJ2-5,TRBV28,TGTGCCAGCAGTTTAGCCCCTCCCGGGACATTGGAAGAGACCCAGTACTTC,CASSLAPPGTLEETQYF
once,-,TRBJ2-1,TRBV7-2,TGTGCCAGCAGCTTAGCGTATGCTAGCAGTGAGCAGTTCTTC,CASSLAYASSEQFF
-,TRBD2,TRBJ2-1,TRBV7-3,TGTGCCAGCAGCTTAGAACTAGCGGGAGGGATCTCCTACAATGAGCAGTTCTTC,CASSLELAGGISYNEQFF
-,-,TRBJ1-1,TRBV5-1,TGCGCCAGCAGCTTGGGCCAGGGTAGGCCCACTGAAGCTTTGTTT,CASSLGQGRPTEALF
-,-,TRBJ1-5,TRBV28,TGTGCCAGTCGAAAACAGGGCGGGGGCCAGCCCCAGCATTTT,CASRKQGGGQPQHF
-,TRBD2,TRBJ2-3,TRBV20-1,TGCAGTGCTGAGTCTAGCGGAACTAGCACAGATACGCAGTATTTT,CSAESSGTSTDTQYF
many,TRBD1,TRBJ2-7,TRBV12-3/TRBV12-4,TGTGCCAGCAGTACCAACAGGGGTGGGCAGTACTTC,CASSTNRGGQYF
many,-,TRBJ1-1,TRBV5-1,TGCGCCAGCAGCCAAAATACAGTTAACACTGAAGCTTTCTTT,CASSQNTVNTEAFF
few,TRBD2,TRBJ2-1,TRBV5-4,TGTGCCAGCAGCTTGATGGGACTAGCGGGACTCGATGAGCAGTTCTTC,CASSLMGLAGLDEQFF
-,TRBD1,TRBJ2-7,TRBV18,TGTGCCAGCTCACAACACCAGGGGGCCTACGAGCAGTACTTC,CASSQHQGAYEQYF
few,TRBD2,TRBJ2-1,TRBV5-1,TGCGCCAGCAGCGGGGAACTAGCGGGAGTTAGCTATGAGCAGTTCTTC,CASSGELAGVSYEQFF
-,TRBD1,TRBJ1-1,TRBV28,TGTGCCAGCAGGGACAGGGGGTGGGGCACTGAAGCTTTCTTT,CASRDRGWGTEAFF
many,TRBD1,TRBJ1-5,TRBV12-3/TRBV12-4,TGTGCCAGCAGCTATCGGGACAGGATGCCTTGGACGATTGGAATATATAGCAATCAGCCCCAGCATTTT,CASSYRDRMPWTIGIYSNQPQHF
many,-,TRBJ1-5,TRBV4-1,TGCGCCAGCAGCCAAGGAATCTTAGGCAATCAGCCCCAGCATTTT,CASSQGILGNQPQHF
few,TRBD1,TRBJ2-6,TRBV6-2/TRBV6-3,TGTGCCAGCAGATACAGGGGTGCTGGGGCCAACGTCCTGACTTTC,CASRYRGAGANVLTF
once,-,TRBJ2-2,TRBV29-1,TGCAGCGTTGAAGATCATAAGGGTACCGGGGAGCTGTTTTTT,CSVEDHKGTGELFF
many,TRBD2,TRBJ2-7,TRBV6-1,TGTGCCAGCAGTCCCCGTAGCGGGAGGAACTCCTACGAGCAGTACTTC,CASSPRSGRNSYEQYF
many,TRBD1,TRBJ1-3,TRBV9,TGTGCCAGCAGCGCACAGGGGACGATTGACACCATATATTTT,CASSAQGTIDTIYF
-,-,TRBJ1-2,TRBV10-3,TGTGCCATCAGTGAAAGGACGAGTGGCTACACCTTC,CAISERTSGYTF
many,-,TRBJ1-3,TRBV20-1,TGCAGTGCCGGCGAGACTGGAAACACCATATATTTT,CSAGETGNTIYF
many,-,TRBJ2-6,TRBV24-1,TGTGCCACCAGTGAGAAAATCCGCTCTGGGGCCAACGTCCTGACTTTC,CATSEKIRSGANVLTF
many,-,TRBJ2-1,TRBV9,TGTGCCAGCAGCGTAGGGGGGAGTTGGGCCAATGAGCAGTTCTTC,CASSVGGSWANEQFF
-,TRBD1,TRBJ2-1,TRBV7-2,TGTGCCAGCAGCGACTACAGGGGGGTTGAGCAGTTCTTC,CASSDYRGVEQFF
few,-,TRBJ2-6,TRBV19,TGTGCCAGTAGGTCCTGGGAACTTTATGGGGCCAACGTCCTGACTTTC,CASRSWELYGANVLTF
-,TRBD2,TRBJ2-1,TRBV19,TGTGCCAGTAGTTCGGGCACTAGCGGGAGAGGAAATGAGCAGTTCTTC,CASSSGTSGRGNEQFF
many,TRBD2,TRBJ2-1,TRBV11-2,TGTGCCAGCAGCTTAGGACTAGCAGACCACTACAATGAGCAGTTCTTC,CASSLGLADHYNEQFF
many,TRBD2,TRBJ2-7,TRBV10-3,TGTGCCATCAAAGCGGGAGGTGGGTACGAGCAGTACTTC,CAIKAGGGYEQYF
few,TRBD2,TRBJ2-1,TRBV20-1,TGCAGTGCTAGAGTGCAAGGGGGGACTAGCGGCTACAATGAGCAGTTCTTC,CSARVQGGTSGYNEQFF
-,-,TRBJ2-5,TRBV13,TGTGCCAGCAGCTTCCGGCATGGCCAAGAGACCCAGTACTTC,CASSFRHGQETQYF
many,TRBD2,TRBJ2-7,TRBV28,TGTGCCAGCAGTTTCGCCCTTACTAGCGGGACCACCTACGAGCAGTACTTC,CASSFALTSGTTYEQYF
many,-,TRBJ2-4,TRBV5-1,TGCGCCAGCAGCGGGGGGTCAGCGATAGCCAAAAACATTCAGTACTTC,CASSGGSAIAKNIQYF
many,-,TRBJ2-2,TRBV24-1,TGTGCCACCAGTGATCCGGGGGTCCCGAACACCGGGGAGCTGTTTTTT,CATSDPGVPNTGELFF
-,-,TRBJ1-5,TRBV6-1,TGTGCCAGCAGCCGGACGGTAACTAGCAATCAGCCCCAGCATTTT,CASSRTVTSNQPQHF
few,-,TRBJ2-5,TRBV24-1,TGTGCCACCAGTGATTTGGGAAGGGATCAAGAGACCCAGTACTTC,CATSDLGRDQETQYF
many,-,TRBJ2-7,TRBV10-3,TGTGCCATCAGTGAGGGGGCGTACGAGCAGTACTTC,CAISEGAYEQYF
-,TRBD2,TRBJ2-1,TRBV9,TGTGCCAGCAGCGGAAGACTAGCGGGAGGAGGAGGCTACAATGAGCAGTTCTTC,CASSGRLAGGGGYNEQFF
-,-,TRBJ1-1,TRBV7-9,TGTGCCAGCAGCGAATCTGCTGCTTTCTTT,CASSESAAFF